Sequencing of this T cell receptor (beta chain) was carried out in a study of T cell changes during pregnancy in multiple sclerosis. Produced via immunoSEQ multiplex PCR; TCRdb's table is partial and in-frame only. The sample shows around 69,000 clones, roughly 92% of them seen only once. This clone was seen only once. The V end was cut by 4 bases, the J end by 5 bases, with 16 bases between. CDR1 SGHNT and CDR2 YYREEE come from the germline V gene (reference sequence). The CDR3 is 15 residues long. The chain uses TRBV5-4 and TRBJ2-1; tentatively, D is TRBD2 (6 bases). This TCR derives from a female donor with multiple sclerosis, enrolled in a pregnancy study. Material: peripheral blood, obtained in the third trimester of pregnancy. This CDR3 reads CASSHQTGLHNEQFF. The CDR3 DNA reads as TGTGCCAGCAGCCATCAGACGGGACTGCACAATGAGCAGTTCTTC.